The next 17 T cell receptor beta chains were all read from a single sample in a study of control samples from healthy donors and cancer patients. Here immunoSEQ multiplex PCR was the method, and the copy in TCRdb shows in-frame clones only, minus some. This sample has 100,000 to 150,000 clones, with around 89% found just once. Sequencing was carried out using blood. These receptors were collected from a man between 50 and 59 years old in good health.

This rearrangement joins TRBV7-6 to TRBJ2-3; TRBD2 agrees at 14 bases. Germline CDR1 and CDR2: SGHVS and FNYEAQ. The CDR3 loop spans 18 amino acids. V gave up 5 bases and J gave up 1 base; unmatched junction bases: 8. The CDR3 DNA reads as TGTGCCAGCAGCCCCCGGACTAGCGGGGGGATCGGCACAGATACGCAGTATTTT. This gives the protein CASSPRTSGGIGTDTQYF.

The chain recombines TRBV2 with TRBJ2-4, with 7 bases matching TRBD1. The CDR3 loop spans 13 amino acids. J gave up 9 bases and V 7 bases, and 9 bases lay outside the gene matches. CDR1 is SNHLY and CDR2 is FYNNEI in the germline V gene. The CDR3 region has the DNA TGTGCCAGCATGGGGGACAGTTATAGCATTCAGTACTTC. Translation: CASMGDSYSIQYF.

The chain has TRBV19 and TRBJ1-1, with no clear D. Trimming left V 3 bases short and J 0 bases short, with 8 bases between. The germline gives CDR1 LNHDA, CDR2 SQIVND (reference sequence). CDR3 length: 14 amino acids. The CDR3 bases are TGTGCCAGTAGTATGGGAAGTTTGAACACTGAAGCTTTCTTT. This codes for CASSMGSLNTEAFF.

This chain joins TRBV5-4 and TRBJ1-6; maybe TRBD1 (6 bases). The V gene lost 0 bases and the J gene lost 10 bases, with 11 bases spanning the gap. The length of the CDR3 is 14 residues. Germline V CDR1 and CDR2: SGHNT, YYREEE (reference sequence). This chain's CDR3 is CASSLGQADSPLHF. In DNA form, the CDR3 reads TGTGCCAGCAGCTTGGGACAGGCAGACTCACCCCTCCACTTT.

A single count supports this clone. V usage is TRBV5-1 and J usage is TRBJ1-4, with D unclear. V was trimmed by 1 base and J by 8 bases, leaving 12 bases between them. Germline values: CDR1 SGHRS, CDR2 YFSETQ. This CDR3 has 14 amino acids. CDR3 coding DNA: TGCGCCAGCAGCTTGAGCGGGAGTCGGGAAAAACTGTTTTTT. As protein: CASSLSGSREKLFF.

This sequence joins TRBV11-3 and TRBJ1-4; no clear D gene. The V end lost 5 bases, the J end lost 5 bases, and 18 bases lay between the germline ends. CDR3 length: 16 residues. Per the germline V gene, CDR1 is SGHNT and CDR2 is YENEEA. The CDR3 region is CASSPLGWVQNEKLFF. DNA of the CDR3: TGTGCCAGCAGCCCCTTGGGGTGGGTGCAGAATGAAAAACTGTTTTTT.

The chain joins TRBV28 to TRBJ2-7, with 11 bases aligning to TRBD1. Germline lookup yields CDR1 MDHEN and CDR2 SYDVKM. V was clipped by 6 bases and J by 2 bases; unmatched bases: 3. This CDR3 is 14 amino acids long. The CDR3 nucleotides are TGTGCCAGCAGCGGGACAGGGGGACCCTACGAGCAGTACTTC. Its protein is CASSGTGGPYEQYF.

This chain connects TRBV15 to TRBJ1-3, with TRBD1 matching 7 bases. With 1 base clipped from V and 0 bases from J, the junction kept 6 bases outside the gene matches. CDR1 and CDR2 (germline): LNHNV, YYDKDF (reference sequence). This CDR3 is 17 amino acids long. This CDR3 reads CATSRGRTGYSGNTIYF. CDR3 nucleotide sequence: TGTGCCACCAGCAGAGGACGGACAGGCTACTCTGGAAACACCATATATTTT.

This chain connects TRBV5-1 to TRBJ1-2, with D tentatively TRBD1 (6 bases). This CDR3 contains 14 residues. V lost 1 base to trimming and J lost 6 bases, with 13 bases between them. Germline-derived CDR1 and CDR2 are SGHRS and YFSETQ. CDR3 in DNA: TGCGCCAGCAGCTTGAGAGGGGGAAACCATGGCTACACCTTC. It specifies CASSLRGGNHGYTF.

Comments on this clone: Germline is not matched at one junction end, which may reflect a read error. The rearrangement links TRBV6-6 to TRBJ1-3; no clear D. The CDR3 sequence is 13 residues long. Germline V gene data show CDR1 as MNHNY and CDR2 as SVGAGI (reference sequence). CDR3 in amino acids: CASSFPALGHTHF. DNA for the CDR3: TGTGCCAGCAGCTTCCCCGCGTTGGGCCATACACATTTT.

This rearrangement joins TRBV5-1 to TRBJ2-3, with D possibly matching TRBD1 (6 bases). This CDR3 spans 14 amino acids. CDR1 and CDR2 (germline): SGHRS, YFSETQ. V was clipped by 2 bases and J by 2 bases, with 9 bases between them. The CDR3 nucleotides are TGCGCCAGCAGCTTACAGGGTCCCACAGATACGCAGTATTTT. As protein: CASSLQGPTDTQYF.

The CDR3 protein is CATQRTGKNQPQHF. The CDR3, as DNA: TGTGCCACCCAACGGACAGGGAAGAATCAGCCCCAGCATTTT. The chain links TRBV24-1 to TRBJ1-5; 8 bases align to TRBD1. This CDR3 has 14 amino acids. Trimming removed 9 bases from V and 4 bases from J; junction bases left unmatched: 7. Germline lookup yields CDR1 KGHDR and CDR2 SFDVKD.

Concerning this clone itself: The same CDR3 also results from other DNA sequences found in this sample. CDR3 nucleotides: TGTGCCAGCAGCCCCGGGACTAGCGGGCCCTCCTACGAGCAGTACTTC. Protein product: CASSPGTSGPSYEQYF. V usage is TRBV7-2 and J usage is TRBJ2-7; TRBD2 agrees at 12 bases. Germline CDR1 reads SGHTA; CDR2 reads FQGNSA. CDR3 length equals 16 residues. Trimming removed 5 bases from V and 0 bases from J; junction bases left unmatched: 5.

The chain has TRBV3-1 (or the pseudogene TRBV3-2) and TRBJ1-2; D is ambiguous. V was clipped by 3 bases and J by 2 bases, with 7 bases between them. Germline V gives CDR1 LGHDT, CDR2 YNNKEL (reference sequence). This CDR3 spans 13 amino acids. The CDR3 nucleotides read TGTGCCAGCAGCCAGGGCCAGAACTATGGCTACACCTTC. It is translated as CASSQGQNYGYTF.

In DNA, the CDR3 is TGTGCCAGCAGCGGCCGGGGCCCAGTAGTTGGGAACACCATATATTTT. Amino acid sequence: CASSGRGPVVGNTIYF. This rearrangement joins TRBV7-2 to TRBJ1-3, with TRBD1 as a possible D gene (5 bases). The CDR3 is 16 amino acids. Trimming took 5 bases from V and 7 from J, leaving 21 bases between them. Looked up from germline, CDR1 is SGHTA and CDR2 is FQGNSA.

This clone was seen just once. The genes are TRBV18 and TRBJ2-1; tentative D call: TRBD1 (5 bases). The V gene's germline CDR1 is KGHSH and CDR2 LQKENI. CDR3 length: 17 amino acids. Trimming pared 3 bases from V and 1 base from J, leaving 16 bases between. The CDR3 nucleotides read TGTGCCAGCTCACCGGACATTCTCCAGCCATCCTACAATGAGCAGTTCTTC. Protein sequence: CASSPDILQPSYNEQFF.

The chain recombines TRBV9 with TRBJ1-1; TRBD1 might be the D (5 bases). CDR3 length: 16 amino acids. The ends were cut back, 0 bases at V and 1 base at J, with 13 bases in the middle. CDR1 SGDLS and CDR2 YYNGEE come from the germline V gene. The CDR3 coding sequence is TGTGCCAGCAGCGTAGAACTCATCGGGGCGAACACTGAAGCTTTCTTT. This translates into CASSVELIGANTEAFF.